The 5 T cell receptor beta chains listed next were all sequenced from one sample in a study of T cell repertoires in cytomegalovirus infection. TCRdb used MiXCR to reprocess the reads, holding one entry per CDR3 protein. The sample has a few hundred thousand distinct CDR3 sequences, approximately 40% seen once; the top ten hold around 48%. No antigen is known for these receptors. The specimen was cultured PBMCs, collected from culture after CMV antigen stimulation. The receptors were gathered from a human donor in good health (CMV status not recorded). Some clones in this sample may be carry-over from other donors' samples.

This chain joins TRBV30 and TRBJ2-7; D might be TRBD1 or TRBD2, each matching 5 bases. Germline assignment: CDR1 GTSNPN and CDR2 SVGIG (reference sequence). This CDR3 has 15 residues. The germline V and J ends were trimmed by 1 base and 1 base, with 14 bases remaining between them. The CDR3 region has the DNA TGTGCCTGGAGTGGTCCCCCCGGGACGTCCTACGAGCAGTACTTC. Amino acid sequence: CAWSGPPGTSYEQYF.

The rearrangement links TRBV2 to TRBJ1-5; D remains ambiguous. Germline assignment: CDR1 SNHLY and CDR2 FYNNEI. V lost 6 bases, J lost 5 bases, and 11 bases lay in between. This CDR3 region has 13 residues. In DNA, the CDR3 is TGTGCCAGCAGAGAGAGTCAGTATCAGCCCCAGCATTTT. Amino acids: CASRESQYQPQHF.

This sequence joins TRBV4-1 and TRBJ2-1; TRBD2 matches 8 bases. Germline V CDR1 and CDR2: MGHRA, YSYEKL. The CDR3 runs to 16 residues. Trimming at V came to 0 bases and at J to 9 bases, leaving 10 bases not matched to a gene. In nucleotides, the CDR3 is TGCGCCAGCAGCCAAGACGGGGGACTAGGGTGGGCTGAGCAGTTCTTC. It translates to CASSQDGGLGWAEQFF.

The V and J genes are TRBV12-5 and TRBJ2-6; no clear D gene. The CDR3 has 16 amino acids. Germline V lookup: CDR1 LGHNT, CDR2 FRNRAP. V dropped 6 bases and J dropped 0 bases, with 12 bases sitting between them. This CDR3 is CASGPGRNSGANVLTF. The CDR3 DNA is TGTGCTAGTGGCCCCGGGCGAAACTCTGGGGCCAACGTCCTGACTTTC. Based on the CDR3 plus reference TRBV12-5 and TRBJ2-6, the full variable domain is DARVTQTPRHKVTEMGQEVTMRCQPILGHNTVFWYRQTMMQGLELLAYFRNRAPLDDSGMPKDRFSAEMPDATLATLKIQPSEPRDSAVYFCASGPGRNSGANVLTFGAGSRLTVL.

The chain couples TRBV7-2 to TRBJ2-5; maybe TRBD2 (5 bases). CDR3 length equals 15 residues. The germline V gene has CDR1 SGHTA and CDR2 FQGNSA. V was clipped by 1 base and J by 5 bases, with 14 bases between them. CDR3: CASSLDPRGRETQYF. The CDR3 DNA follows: TGTGCCAGCAGCTTAGACCCCCGGGGTCGGGAGACCCAGTACTTC.